The present TCR beta chain was sequenced within a study of cytomegalovirus exposure and HLA in healthy donors. A remark on this clone: Its specificity is not known.

Primers included in the PCR were 60 Vbeta and 13 Jbeta primers. Assay used: immunoSEQ multiplex PCR; TCRdb lists only in-frame clones, some missing. This sample carries about 180,000 clones, around 79% of them seen once, and the ten largest clones take roughly 0.76%. Per the germline V gene, CDR1 is SEHNR and CDR2 is FQNEAQ (reference sequence). Unmatched junction bases numbered 10, after V lost 8 bases and J lost 6 bases. This CDR3 spans 15 amino acids. The study's findings and limits: Later on, an analysis showed TCR association rates differing by HLA locus, with DRB1 the most and HLA-C the fewest. Later analysis revealed greater clonal expansion in HLA-associated TCR beta chains than in equally common others. Most TCR beta V segments were productive about 87% or about 30% of the time in an earlier analysis. Solely CMV serostatus was available to characterize immune exposure.

The sequence came from a woman aged 40 to 49 in good health and CMV-seronegative. The chain recombines TRBV7-9 with TRBJ2-3; 11 nucleotides align to TRBD2. Sequencing was performed on PBMCs. CDR3 amino acids: CASGPGTSGVDTQYF. The DNA for the CDR3 is TGTGCCAGCGGACCCGGGACTAGCGGTGTGGATACGCAGTATTTT.